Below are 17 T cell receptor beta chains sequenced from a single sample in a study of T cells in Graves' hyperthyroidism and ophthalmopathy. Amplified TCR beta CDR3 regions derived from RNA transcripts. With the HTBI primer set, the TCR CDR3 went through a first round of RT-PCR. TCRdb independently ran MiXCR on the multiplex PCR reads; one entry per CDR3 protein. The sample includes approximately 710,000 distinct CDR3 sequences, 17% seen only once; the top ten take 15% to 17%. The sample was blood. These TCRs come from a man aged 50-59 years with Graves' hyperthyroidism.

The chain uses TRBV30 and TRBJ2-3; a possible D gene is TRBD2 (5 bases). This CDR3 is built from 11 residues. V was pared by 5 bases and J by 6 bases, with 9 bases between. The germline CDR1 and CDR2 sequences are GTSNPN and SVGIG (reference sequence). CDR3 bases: TGTGCCTGGGACACGGGGGATACGCAGTATTTT. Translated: CAWDTGDTQYF.

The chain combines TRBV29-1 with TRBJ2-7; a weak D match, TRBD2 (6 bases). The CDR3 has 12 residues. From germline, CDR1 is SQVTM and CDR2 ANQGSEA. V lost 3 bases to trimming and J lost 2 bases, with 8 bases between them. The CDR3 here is CSVEGGTYEQYF. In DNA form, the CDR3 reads TGCAGCGTTGAGGGGGGAACCTACGAGCAGTACTTC.

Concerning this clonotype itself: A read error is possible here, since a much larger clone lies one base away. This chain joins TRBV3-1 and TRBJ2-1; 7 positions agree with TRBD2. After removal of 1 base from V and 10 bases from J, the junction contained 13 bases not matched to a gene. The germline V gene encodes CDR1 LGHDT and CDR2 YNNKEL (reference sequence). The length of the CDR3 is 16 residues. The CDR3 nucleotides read TGTGCCAGCAGCCAAGCCGGGACTACCCATAGCAAAGAGCAGTTCTTC. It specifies CASSQAGTTHSKEQFF.

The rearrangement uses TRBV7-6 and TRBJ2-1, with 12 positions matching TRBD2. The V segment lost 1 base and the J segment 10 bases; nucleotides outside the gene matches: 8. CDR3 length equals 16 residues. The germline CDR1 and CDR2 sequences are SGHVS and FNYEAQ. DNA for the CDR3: TGTGCCAGCAGCTTAGTCTCTAGCGGGAGGGCCGGCGAGCAGTTCTTC. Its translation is CASSLVSSGRAGEQFF.

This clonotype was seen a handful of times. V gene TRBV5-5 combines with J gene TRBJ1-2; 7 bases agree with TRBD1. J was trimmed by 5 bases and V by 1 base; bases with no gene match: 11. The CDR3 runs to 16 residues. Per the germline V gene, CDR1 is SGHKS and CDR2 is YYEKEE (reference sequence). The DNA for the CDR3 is TGTGCCAGCAGCTTGACTTTAGGGGGCAACTTTTATGGCTACACCTTC. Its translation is CASSLTLGGNFYGYTF.

The CDR3 nucleotides are TGTGCCAGCAGCCAAGATGGGGGGACAGGGGATGAAAAACTGTTTTTT. Its translation is CASSQDGGTGDEKLFF. This rearrangement joins TRBV4-2 to TRBJ1-4, with TRBD1 identical over 10 bases. The CDR3 consists of 16 residues. Germline CDR1 reads LGHNA; CDR2 reads YNFKEQ. V lost 0 bases and J lost 6; bases outside the gene matches: 4.

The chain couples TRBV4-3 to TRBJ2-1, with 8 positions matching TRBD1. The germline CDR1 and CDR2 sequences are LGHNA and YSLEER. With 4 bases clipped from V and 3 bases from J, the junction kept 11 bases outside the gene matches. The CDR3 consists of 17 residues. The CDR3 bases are TGCGCCAGCAGCCTCTCGGACAGGGCCCTTTTCTACAATGAGCAGTTCTTC. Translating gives CASSLSDRALFYNEQFF.

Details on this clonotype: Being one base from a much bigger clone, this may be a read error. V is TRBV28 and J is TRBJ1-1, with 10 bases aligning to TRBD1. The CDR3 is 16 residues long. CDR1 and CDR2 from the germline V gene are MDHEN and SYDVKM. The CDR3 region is CASNLPAGTGDTEAFF. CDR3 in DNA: TGTGCCAGCAATTTACCGGCCGGGACAGGGGACACTGAAGCTTTCTTT.

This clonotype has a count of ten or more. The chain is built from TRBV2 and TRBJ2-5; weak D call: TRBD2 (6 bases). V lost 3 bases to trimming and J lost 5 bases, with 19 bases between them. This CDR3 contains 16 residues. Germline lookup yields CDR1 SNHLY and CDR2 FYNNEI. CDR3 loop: CASSDQERRETETQYF. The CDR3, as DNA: TGTGCCAGCAGTGATCAGGAAAGGAGGGAGACCGAGACCCAGTACTTC.

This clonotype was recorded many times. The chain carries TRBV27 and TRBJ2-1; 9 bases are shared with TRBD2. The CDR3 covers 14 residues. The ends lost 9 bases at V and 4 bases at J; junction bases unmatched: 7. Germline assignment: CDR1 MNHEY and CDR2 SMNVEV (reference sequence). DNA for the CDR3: TGTGCCAGTGGACCGGGACTAGCTTACAATGAGCAGTTCTTC. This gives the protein CASGPGLAYNEQFF.

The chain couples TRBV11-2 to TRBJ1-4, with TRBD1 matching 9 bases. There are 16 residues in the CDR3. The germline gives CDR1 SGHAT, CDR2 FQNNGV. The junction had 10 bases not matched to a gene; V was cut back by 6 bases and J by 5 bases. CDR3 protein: CASRQPLQGANEKLFF. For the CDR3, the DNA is TGTGCCAGCAGGCAGCCCCTACAGGGGGCAAATGAAAAACTGTTTTTT.

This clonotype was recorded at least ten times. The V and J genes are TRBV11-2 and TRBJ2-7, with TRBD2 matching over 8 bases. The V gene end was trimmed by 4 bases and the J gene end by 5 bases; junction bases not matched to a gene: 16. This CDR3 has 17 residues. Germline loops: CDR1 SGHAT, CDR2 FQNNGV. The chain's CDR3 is CASSSAPGIAGWHEQYF. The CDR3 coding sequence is TGTGCCAGCAGCTCCGCCCCCGGTATAGCGGGATGGCACGAGCAGTACTTC.

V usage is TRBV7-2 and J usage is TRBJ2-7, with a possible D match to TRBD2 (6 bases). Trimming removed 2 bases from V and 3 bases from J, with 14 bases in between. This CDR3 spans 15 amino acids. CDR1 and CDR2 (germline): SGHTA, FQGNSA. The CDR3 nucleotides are TGTGCCAGCAGCTTAAGTGATGGACTATTCTACGAGCAGTACTTC. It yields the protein CASSLSDGLFYEQYF.

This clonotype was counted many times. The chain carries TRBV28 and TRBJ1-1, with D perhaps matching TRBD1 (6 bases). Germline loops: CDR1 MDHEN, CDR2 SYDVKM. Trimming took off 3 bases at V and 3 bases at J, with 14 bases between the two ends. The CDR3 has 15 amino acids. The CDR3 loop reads CASSLLTGLDTEAFF. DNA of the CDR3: TGTGCCAGCAGTTTGTTAACAGGGTTGGACACTGAAGCTTTCTTT.

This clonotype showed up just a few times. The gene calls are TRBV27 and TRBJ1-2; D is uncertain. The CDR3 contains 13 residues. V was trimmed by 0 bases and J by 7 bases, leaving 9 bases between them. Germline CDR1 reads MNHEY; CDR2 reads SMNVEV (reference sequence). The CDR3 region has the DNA TGTGCCAGCAGTTTATCGGGCACCTTTGGCTACACCTTC. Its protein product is CASSLSGTFGYTF.

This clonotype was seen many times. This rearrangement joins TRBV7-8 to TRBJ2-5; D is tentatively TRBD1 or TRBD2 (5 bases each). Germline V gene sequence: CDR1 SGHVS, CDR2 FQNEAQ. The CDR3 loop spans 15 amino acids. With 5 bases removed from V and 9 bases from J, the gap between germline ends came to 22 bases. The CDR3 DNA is TGTGCCAGCAGCCCGGCGATAAGAATGGGACGTTCCCAGTACTTC. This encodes CASSPAIRMGRSQYF.

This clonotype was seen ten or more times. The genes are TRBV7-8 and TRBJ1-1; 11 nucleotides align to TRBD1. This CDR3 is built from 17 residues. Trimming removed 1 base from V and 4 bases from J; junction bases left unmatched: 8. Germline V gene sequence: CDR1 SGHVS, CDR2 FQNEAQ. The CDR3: CASSLEGQGVWSTEAFF. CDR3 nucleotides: TGTGCCAGCAGCTTAGAGGGACAGGGGGTCTGGAGCACTGAAGCTTTCTTT.